Following are 23 T cell receptor beta chains from one sample sequenced in a study of T-cell reconstitution after alpha-beta-depleted transplantation in children. As it was prepared, the TCRbeta library received unique molecular identifiers. TCRdb ran MiXCR on the PCR reads and lists one entry per CDR3 protein. The sample yields more than 200,000 distinct CDR3 sequences, 17% seen once. The material was PBMCs, mostly from graft donor cells, obtained 360 days after TCRalphabeta/CD19-depleted stem cell transplant. The source of these receptors is a male patient between 2 and 10 years old who had a stem cell transplant for acute lymphoblastic leukemia, so the T cells may come from the graft donor.

J is TRBJ2-7 and V is TRBV7-3, with a tentative D call TRBD2 (6 bases). The CDR3 consists of 12 residues. V was cut by 5 bases and J by 5 bases, with 10 bases left in between. Per germline, CDR1 SGHTA and CDR2 FQGTGA. Written as DNA, the CDR3 is TGTGCCAGCAGCCACTCGGGGGACGAGCAGTACTTC. Its translation: CASSHSGDEQYF.

A few counts support this clonotype. This rearrangement joins TRBV4-1 to TRBJ1-1; D gene uncertain. V was pared by 5 bases and J by 5 bases, with 9 bases between. CDR3 size: 12 residues. CDR1 and CDR2 (germline): MGHRA, YSYEKL. The CDR3 loop is CASSGAETEAFF. DNA for the CDR3: TGCGCCAGCAGCGGCGCGGAAACTGAAGCTTTCTTT.

This rearrangement joins TRBV7-9 to TRBJ2-2; D may correspond to TRBD1 or TRBD2 (5 bases each). Germline V gives CDR1 SEHNR, CDR2 FQNEAQ (reference sequence). CDR3 length: 14 amino acids. Trimming left V 3 bases short and J 9 bases short, with 14 bases between. The CDR3 spells CASSFRGPSWELFF. CDR3 nucleotide sequence: TGTGCCAGCAGCTTCCGGGGCCCCAGCTGGGAGCTGTTTTTT.

The chain couples TRBV5-6 to TRBJ1-1; the D gene is possibly TRBD1 (5 bases). Germline CDR1 and CDR2: SGHDT and YYEEEE. V was pared by 2 bases and J by 0 bases, with 11 bases between. The CDR3 length is 15 residues. CDR3 sequence reads: CASSLGLGVNTEAFF. CDR3 DNA: TGTGCCAGCAGCTTAGGTTTAGGGGTGAACACTGAAGCTTTCTTT.

V usage is TRBV20-1 and J usage is TRBJ2-7; a possible D gene is TRBD1 (5 bases). The germline CDR1 and CDR2 sequences are DFQATT and SNEGSKA (reference sequence). The germline V and J ends were trimmed by 0 bases and 2 bases, with 17 bases remaining between them. This CDR3 is 16 amino acids long. CDR3 sequence: CSARDVGAALTYEQYF. For the CDR3, the DNA is TGCAGTGCTAGAGATGTAGGGGCCGCCCTTACCTACGAGCAGTACTTC.

This clonotype was seen only a few times. The CDR3 DNA reads TGCGCCAGCAGCCAGATAGCGGGGGGGCCGGTAAATGAGCAGTTCTTC. This gives the protein CASSQIAGGPVNEQFF. The chain joins TRBV5-1 to TRBJ2-1; 11 bases line up with TRBD2. The CDR3 length is 16 residues. Germline-derived CDR1 and CDR2 are SGHRS and YFSETQ. Trimming cost V 4 bases and J 7 bases; bases outside gene matches: 10.

This clonotype was counted only a few times. The rearrangement uses TRBV10-1 and TRBJ1-1; D gene uncertain. The V and J ends lost 4 bases and 12 bases respectively, with 15 bases between them. The CDR3 totals 12 residues. Germline V gene data show CDR1 as WNHNN and CDR2 as SYGVQD (reference sequence). CDR3 sequence: CASSAAAEVTFF. Here the CDR3 DNA reads TGCGCCAGCAGTGCCGCCGCAGAGGTAACTTTCTTT.

The rearrangement joins TRBV6-1 to TRBJ1-2; D gene unclear. Trimming stripped 8 bases from V and 4 bases from J, with 14 bases between. The CDR3 loop spans 13 amino acids. CDR1 is MNHNS and CDR2 is SASEGT in the germline V gene. Written as DNA, the CDR3 is TGTGCCAGCCGGTCGGTTCGGACCTATGGCTACACCTTC. It specifies CASRSVRTYGYTF.

This clonotype was counted between two and nine times. J is TRBJ2-7 and V is TRBV12-3 or TRBV12-4, with 8 bases fitting TRBD2. CDR3 length: 13 residues. The V segment lost 2 bases and the J segment 3 bases; nucleotides outside the gene matches: 0. CDR3 coding DNA: TGTGCCAGCAGTTTACGGGGGGGCTACGAGCAGTACTTC. It codes for CASSLRGGYEQYF.

The chain couples TRBV9 to TRBJ2-1, with TRBD1 matching over 11 bases. In germline, CDR1 is SGDLS, CDR2 YYNGEE. The CDR3 consists of 17 residues. J lost 6 bases, V lost 4 bases, and 12 bases had no gene match. The CDR3 protein is CASSIRPGQGDGNEQFF. CDR3 in DNA: TGTGCCAGCAGCATACGACCGGGACAGGGGGACGGCAATGAGCAGTTCTTC.

J is TRBJ2-1 and V is TRBV12-3 or TRBV12-4; D may be TRBD2 (5 bases). Trimming removed 1 base at V and 1 base at J, with 11 bases between. The CDR3 totals 16 residues. The CDR3, as DNA: TGTGCCAGCAGTTTAGGAGGGTTTGGGTCCTACAATGAGCAGTTCTTC. This codes for CASSLGGFGSYNEQFF.

There are a few counts of this clonotype. CDR3 amino acids: CASSPRTGKEQFF. CDR3 nucleotide sequence: TGTGCCAGCAGCCCCAGGACTGGCAAAGAGCAGTTCTTC. V usage is TRBV7-2 and J usage is TRBJ2-1, with a possible D match to TRBD2 (5 bases). Germline V gene lookup returns CDR1 SGHTA and CDR2 FQGNSA. The V and J ends lost 5 bases and 10 bases respectively, with 15 bases between them. There are 13 residues in the CDR3.

This CDR3 is CASSQEVWRETQYF. The CDR3 coding sequence is TGCGCCAGCAGCCAAGAGGTTTGGCGGGAGACCCAGTACTTC. The V gene is TRBV4-3, the J gene TRBJ2-5; D gene ambiguous. CDR1 is LGHNA and CDR2 is YSLEER in the germline V gene. This CDR3 has 14 residues. V lost 0 bases and J lost 5, with 10 bases in between.

This clonotype has a handful of counts. The gene calls are TRBV7-9 and TRBJ2-2, with D unclear. V lost 4 bases and J lost 1, with 7 bases in between. This CDR3 has 14 amino acids. CDR1 is SEHNR, CDR2 FQNEAQ, per germline (reference sequence). The CDR3 sequence is CASSWGRNTGELFF. Here the CDR3 DNA reads TGTGCCAGCAGCTGGGGTCGGAACACCGGGGAGCTGTTTTTT.

The chain has TRBV5-1 and TRBJ2-3; tentatively, D is TRBD2 (5 bases). With 2 bases removed from V and 4 bases from J, the gap between germline ends came to 8 bases. The CDR3 sequence is 13 residues long. Germline lookup yields CDR1 SGHRS and CDR2 YFSETQ. This CDR3 reads CASSFEGSDTQYF. The CDR3 region has the DNA TGCGCCAGCAGCTTTGAGGGTTCAGATACGCAGTATTTT.

There are a few counts of this clonotype. The J gene is TRBJ2-2, the V gene TRBV29-1, with D unresolved. CDR3 length: 13 amino acids. Germline V lookup: CDR1 SQVTM, CDR2 ANQGSEA. V lost 2 bases to trimming and J lost 5 bases, with 9 bases between them. The CDR3 loop reads CSVEYGVTGELFF. CDR3 DNA sequence: TGCAGCGTTGAATATGGGGTGACCGGGGAGCTGTTTTTT.

This clonotype was observed a few times. The V call is TRBV12-3 or TRBV12-4, the J call TRBJ1-1; a possible D gene is TRBD1 (6 bases). The V gene lost 10 bases and the J gene lost 1 base, with 19 bases spanning the gap. This CDR3 is 15 amino acids long. The CDR3, as DNA: TGTGCCACCGGGGAACAGGGACGGCCGAACACTGAAGCTTTCTTT. Translated, it gives CATGEQGRPNTEAFF.

This clonotype has just a few counts. The chain combines TRBV18 with TRBJ2-1; possibly TRBD2 for D (6 bases). V dropped 2 bases and J dropped 6 bases, with 20 bases sitting between them. CDR1 and CDR2 (germline): KGHSH, LQKENI. This CDR3 has 17 amino acids. CDR3 nucleotides: TGTGCCAGCTCACCAGTTGGGTGGGGAGGTGGCGGCAATGAGCAGTTCTTC. Protein sequence: CASSPVGWGGGGNEQFF. The whole variable domain, remainder taken from reference TRBV18 and TRBJ2-1, is NAGVMQNPRHLVRRRGQEARLRCSPMKGHSHVYWYRQLPEEGLKFMVYLQKENIIDESGMPKERFSAEFPKEGPSILRIQQVVRGDSAAYFCASSPVGWGGGGNEQFFGPGTRLTVL.

The table lists this clonotype with a few counts. V is TRBV4-1 and J is TRBJ1-1; D perhaps matches TRBD1 (6 bases). The V gene's germline CDR1 is MGHRA and CDR2 YSYEKL. The CDR3 totals 14 residues. Trimming removed 4 bases at V and 1 base at J, with 10 bases between. In nucleotides, the CDR3 is TGCGCCAGCAGCCGGGCGGGACAGAACACTGAAGCTTTCTTT. Its protein is CASSRAGQNTEAFF.

The chain carries TRBV2 and TRBJ2-2; unclear D gene. The CDR3 extends over 14 amino acids. The germline V gene encodes CDR1 SNHLY and CDR2 FYNNEI. Trimming took 2 bases from V and 6 from J, leaving 10 bases between them. The CDR3 region is CASSESRVSGELFF. CDR3 sequence (DNA): TGTGCCAGCAGTGAATCAAGGGTTTCCGGGGAGCTGTTTTTT.

The V call is TRBV24-1, the J call TRBJ2-5, with a tentative D call TRBD1 (6 bases). V was pared by 3 bases and J by 5 bases, with 6 bases between. The CDR3 runs 12 residues. Germline V gene data show CDR1 as KGHDR and CDR2 as SFDVKD. Here the CDR3 reads CATSDTGETQYF. In DNA form, the CDR3 reads TGTGCCACCAGTGATACAGGGGAGACCCAGTACTTC.

This clonotype turned up a few times. The V and J genes are TRBV29-1 and TRBJ2-2, with D hard to call. V gave up 7 bases and J gave up 5 bases, with 11 bases separating them. CDR3 length: 12 amino acids. Germline values: CDR1 SQVTM, CDR2 ANQGSEA. CDR3 bases: TGCAGCGCAGCCCAGAGTACCGGGGAGCTGTTTTTT. Translation: CSAAQSTGELFF.

This clonotype was detected only once. Here the CDR3 omits its conserved ending phenylalanine or tryptophan, so a read error is the likely source. The chain couples TRBV5-1 to TRBJ2-5; 8 nucleotides match TRBD2. V dropped 4 bases and J dropped 1; count of bases not matched to a gene: 6. CDR1 is SGHRS, CDR2 YFSETQ, per germline. CDR3 size: 15 residues. The CDR3 DNA is TGCGCCAGCAGCCGGGGCGGGAGGTCCCAAGAGACCCAGTACATC. Translated: CASSRGGRSQETQYI.